These 22 T cell receptor beta chains were all obtained from the same sample, sequenced in a study of blood T cell repertoires in COVID-19. This table comes from immunoSEQ multiplex PCR, and its TCRdb copy is limited to in-frame clones, with some not included. The table lists 200,000 or so clones, 70% to 90% of them singletons. The sample consisted of PBMCs or T cells enriched from blood (not recorded which). The receptor source for this set is a man between 25 and 39 years old who had recovered from COVID-19.

The chain joins TRBV14 to TRBJ1-2; D might be TRBD1 (6 bases). CDR1 is SGHDN and CDR2 is FVKESK in the germline V gene. This CDR3 region has 17 residues. V gave up 1 base and J gave up 4 bases, with 19 bases separating them. The CDR3 DNA reads TGTGCCAGCAGCCAAGGAACGGGGGGCACCTCTTTCTATGGCTACACCTTC. Translation gives CASSQGTGGTSFYGYTF.

The rearrangement uses TRBV19 and TRBJ2-4; 9 bases map to TRBD1. The V gene end was trimmed by 6 bases and the J gene end by 7 bases; junction bases not matched to a gene: 10. The CDR3 length is 15 residues. Per the germline V gene, CDR1 is LNHDA and CDR2 is SQIVND (reference sequence). The CDR3, as DNA: TGTGCCAGTAGCATTCAAGGACAGGGGTATAACATTCAGTACTTC. This sequence encodes CASSIQGQGYNIQYF.

V and J are TRBV6-6 and TRBJ1-2, with TRBD1 matching over 7 bases. CDR1 and CDR2 (germline): MNHNY, SVGAGI (reference sequence). V shed 5 bases, J shed 5 bases, and the junction held 20 bases outside the gene matches. CDR3 size: 18 residues. The chain's CDR3 is CASSRRGQGEGGPYGYTF. The CDR3 DNA sequence: TGTGCCAGCAGTCGGAGAGGGCAGGGGGAAGGGGGCCCTTATGGCTACACCTTC.

The chain couples TRBV7-9 to TRBJ1-6; the D gene is possibly TRBD1 (6 bases). There are 13 residues in the CDR3. The ends were cut back, 3 bases at V and 10 bases at J, with 10 bases in the middle. Germline V lookup: CDR1 SEHNR, CDR2 FQNEAQ (reference sequence). CDR3 amino acids: CASSFGTKSPLHF. In DNA, the CDR3 is TGTGCCAGCAGCTTTGGGACAAAATCACCCCTCCACTTT.

This clone was observed a handful of times. This rearrangement joins TRBV29-1 to TRBJ2-7; maybe TRBD1 (6 bases). CDR1 is SQVTM and CDR2 is ANQGSEA in the germline V gene. Trimming left V 4 bases short and J 0 bases short, with 13 bases between. The CDR3 loop spans 14 amino acids. CDR3 in amino acids: CSVGPQGSSYEQYF. Here the CDR3 DNA reads TGCAGCGTTGGCCCACAGGGAAGCTCCTACGAGCAGTACTTC.

The table lists this clone with a few counts. This rearrangement joins TRBV23-1 to TRBJ2-7; TRBD1 matches 7 bases. TRBV23-1 is designated an ORF whose function remains uncertain. The CDR3 runs 15 residues. Losses at the gene ends were 6 bases for V and 1 base for J; bases not matched to a gene: 9. The CDR3 bases are TGCGCCAGCAGCTATACGTGGGACAGATCCTACGAGCAGTACTTC. It translates to CASSYTWDRSYEQYF.

The chain combines TRBV6-4 with TRBJ1-2; no reliable D call. Trimming left V 8 bases short and J 4 bases short, with 11 bases between. The CDR3 extends over 12 amino acids. Germline CDR1 and CDR2: MRHNA and SNTAGT. In DNA form, the CDR3 reads TGTGCCAGCGCGGAGGAGTTCTATGGCTACACCTTC. Translating it yields CASAEEFYGYTF.

The chain is built from TRBV6-5 and TRBJ1-1; D gene ambiguous. Between the trimmed V and J ends, which lost 7 bases and 2 bases, there was a span of 8 bases. Germline-derived CDR1 and CDR2 are MNHEY and SVGAGI. The CDR3 extends over 12 amino acids. The chain's CDR3 is CASKGSNTEAFF. The DNA for the CDR3 is TGTGCCAGCAAAGGGAGCAACACTGAAGCTTTCTTT.

The V and J genes are TRBV7-3 and TRBJ2-1; 7 nucleotides line up with TRBD1. CDR1 SGHTA and CDR2 FQGTGA come from the germline V gene. The CDR3 extends over 15 amino acids. Trimming took 2 bases from V and 1 from J; bases not matched to a gene: 2. This CDR3 reads CASSLEGASYNEQFF. CDR3 in DNA: TGTGCCAGCAGCTTAGAGGGGGCGTCCTACAATGAGCAGTTCTTC.

In this sample, this clone turned up once. The rearrangement joins TRBV5-1 to TRBJ2-5, with 7 bases identical to TRBD2. CDR3 length equals 15 residues. CDR1 is SGHRS and CDR2 is YFSETQ in the germline V gene. V trimming: 3 bases; J trimming: 7 bases; junction bases outside the gene matches: 12. The CDR3 loop is CASSSPDGLVGTQYF. CDR3 sequence (DNA): TGCGCCAGCAGCTCCCCAGACGGACTAGTAGGGACCCAGTACTTC.

The chain links TRBV14 to TRBJ1-1; no firm D call. The CDR3 has 11 residues. Between the trimmed V and J ends, which lost 2 bases and 8 bases, there was a span of 6 bases. The V gene's germline CDR1 is SGHDN and CDR2 FVKESK. In nucleotides, the CDR3 is TGTGCCAGCAGCCAAAGAGAAGAAGCTTTCTTT. This codes for CASSQREEAFF.

The genes are TRBV4-1 and TRBJ1-1; the D gene is possibly TRBD1 (5 bases). Germline V gene lookup returns CDR1 MGHRA and CDR2 YSYEKL. V was clipped by 3 bases and J by 1 base, with 15 bases between them. This CDR3 has 16 residues. The CDR3 sequence: CASSQGLLGRNTEAFF. DNA of the CDR3: TGCGCCAGCAGCCAGGGACTCTTGGGAAGGAACACTGAAGCTTTCTTT.

The genes are TRBV4-1 and TRBJ1-1; TRBD1 agrees at 8 bases. Germline loops: CDR1 MGHRA, CDR2 YSYEKL. The CDR3 consists of 17 residues. V gave up 3 bases and J gave up 11 bases; unmatched junction bases: 20. As DNA, the CDR3 is TGCGCCAGCAGCCAGCAGAAGTACCGGACAGGGTTCGTGGGTGCTTTCTTT. It specifies CASSQQKYRTGFVGAFF.

The V and J genes are TRBV2 and TRBJ2-5; D perhaps matches TRBD2 (6 bases). Per the germline V gene, CDR1 is SNHLY and CDR2 is FYNNEI. This CDR3 region has 11 residues. V lost 6 bases and J 13 bases, leaving 15 bases between the germline ends. CDR3: CASSPRSGRYF. CDR3 DNA: TGTGCCAGCAGCCCAAGAAGCGGGCGGTACTTC. Filled out from reference TRBV2 and TRBJ2-5, the complete variable domain reads EPEVTQTPSHQVTQMGQEVILRCVPISNHLYFYWYRQILGQKVEFLVSFYNNEISEKSEIFDDQFSVERPDGSNFTLKIRSTKLEDSAMYFCASSPRSGRYFGPGTRLLVL.

The rearrangement links TRBV30 to TRBJ1-5; D unclear. The germline gives CDR1 GTSNPN, CDR2 SVGIG (reference sequence). The CDR3 is 13 residues long. V was clipped by 0 bases and J by 3 bases, with 6 bases between them. This CDR3 reads CAWSVTNNQPQHF. The CDR3 DNA reads as TGTGCCTGGAGTGTTACAAACAATCAGCCCCAGCATTTT.

This clone has just one count. The chain carries TRBV19 and TRBJ2-3; 7 bases fit TRBD1. This CDR3 is 14 amino acids long. J gave up 5 bases and V 4 bases, and 6 bases lay outside the gene matches. From germline, CDR1 is LNHDA and CDR2 SQIVND (reference sequence). The CDR3 sequence is CASSTRGLGDTQYF. The CDR3 coding sequence is TGTGCCAGTAGTACGAGGGGGCTGGGAGATACGCAGTATTTT.

DNA for the CDR3: TGTGCCAGCAGCAGGACACCTTATGGCTACACCTTC. Its translation: CASSRTPYGYTF. The rearrangement uses TRBV7-9 and TRBJ1-2; a possible D gene is TRBD1 (5 bases). The CDR3 length is 12 residues. V dropped 5 bases and J dropped 5 bases, with 9 bases sitting between them. Germline V gives CDR1 SEHNR, CDR2 FQNEAQ (reference sequence). The full variable domain, in which reference TRBV7-9 and TRBJ1-2 provide the parts outside the CDR3, is DTGVSQNPRHKITKRGQNVTFRCDPISEHNRLYWYRQTLGQGPEFLTYFQNEAQLEKSRLLSDRFSAERPKGSFSTLEIQRTEQGDSAMYLCASSRTPYGYTFGSGTRLTVV.

The CDR3 sequence: CASSLGSGYHEQYF. In DNA, the CDR3 is TGTGCCAGCAGCTTAGGGTCGGGATATCATGAGCAGTACTTC. This chain connects TRBV11-2 to TRBJ2-7; maybe TRBD2 (5 bases). There are 14 residues in the CDR3. The V and J ends lost 1 base and 7 bases respectively, with 14 bases between them. CDR1 and CDR2 from the germline V gene are SGHAT and FQNNGV.

The rearrangement uses TRBV11-2 and TRBJ2-2; 14 nucleotides line up with TRBD2. The V gene's germline CDR1 is SGHAT and CDR2 FQNNGV. V shed 7 bases, J shed 5 bases, and the junction held 9 bases outside the gene matches. This CDR3 is 17 amino acids long. In DNA form, the CDR3 reads TGTGCCAGCAACAAACCGGGACTAGCGGGAGTTACCGGGGAGCTGTTTTTT. Translation gives CASNKPGLAGVTGELFF.

The rearrangement joins TRBV28 to TRBJ1-1; 8 bases align to TRBD1. CDR1 and CDR2 from the germline V gene are MDHEN and SYDVKM. This CDR3 region has 16 residues. V lost 0 bases and J lost 2; bases outside the gene matches: 5. The CDR3 loop reads CASSLWAGGSNTEAFF. The CDR3 region has the DNA TGTGCCAGCAGTTTATGGGCAGGGGGCTCCAACACTGAAGCTTTCTTT.

This rearrangement joins TRBV18 to TRBJ1-2; 9 positions match TRBD1. The CDR3 has 14 residues. J gave up 6 bases and V 5 bases, and 7 bases lay outside the gene matches. CDR1 and CDR2 (germline): KGHSH, LQKENI. In DNA, the CDR3 is TGTGCCAGCTCATTCATGACAGGGGGTGATGGCTACACCTTC. Encoded protein: CASSFMTGGDGYTF.

This rearrangement joins TRBV5-4 to TRBJ1-1; unclear D gene. From germline, CDR1 is SGHNT and CDR2 YYREEE (reference sequence). CDR3 size: 13 residues. Deletions cut 0 bases from V and 3 bases from J, with 6 bases between. CDR3 sequence reads: CASSLARDTEAFF. The CDR3 bases are TGTGCCAGCAGCTTGGCCCGGGACACTGAAGCTTTCTTT.